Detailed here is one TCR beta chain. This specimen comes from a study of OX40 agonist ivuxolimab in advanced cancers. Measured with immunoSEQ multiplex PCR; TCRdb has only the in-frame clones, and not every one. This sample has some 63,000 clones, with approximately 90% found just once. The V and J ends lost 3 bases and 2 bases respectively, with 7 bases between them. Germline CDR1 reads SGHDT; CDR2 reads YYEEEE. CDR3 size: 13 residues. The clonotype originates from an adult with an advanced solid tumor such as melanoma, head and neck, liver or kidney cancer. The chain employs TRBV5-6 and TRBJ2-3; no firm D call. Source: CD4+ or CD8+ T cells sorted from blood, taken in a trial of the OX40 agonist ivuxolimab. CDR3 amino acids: CASSYGFTDTQYF. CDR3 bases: TGTGCCAGCAGCTACGGGTTCACAGATACGCAGTATTTT.